Following are 21 T cell receptor beta chains from one sample sequenced in a study of blood T cells in healthy people across ages. Alongside a J-beta primer mix, a sample-barcoded 5' primer served in a second PCR lasting roughly 6 to 11 cycles. TCRdb re-derived calls from the 5' RACE reads in MiXCR, one entry per CDR3 protein. This table holds around 1,100,000 distinct CDR3 sequences, less than 45% found once. Sequencing was done on a sample of blood. Every receptor here comes from a man aged 18-30 years in good health.

This clonotype appeared a few times. The V call is TRBV7-2, the J call TRBJ1-1; D is unresolved. Germline CDR1 reads SGHTA; CDR2 reads FQGNSA. Trimming cost V 3 bases and J 2 bases, with 13 bases left between them. The CDR3 contains 15 residues. Written as DNA, the CDR3 is TGTGCCAGCAGCTTTCGAGGCCAACCTAACACTGAAGCTTTCTTT. Encoded protein: CASSFRGQPNTEAFF.

This clonotype was recorded many times. This chain links TRBV20-1 with TRBJ2-3, with D unclear. The CDR3 covers 13 residues. Trimming removed 2 bases from V and 0 bases from J, with 6 bases in between. The germline V gene has CDR1 DFQATT and CDR2 SNEGSKA (reference sequence). The CDR3 sequence is CSARWPSTDTQYF. The CDR3 DNA is TGCAGTGCTAGATGGCCGAGCACAGATACGCAGTATTTT.

The V and J genes are TRBV6-1 and TRBJ2-3; no clear D. CDR1 MNHNS and CDR2 SASEGT come from the germline V gene. This CDR3 has 14 amino acids. Deletions cut 0 bases from V and 2 bases from J, with 6 bases between. The CDR3 DNA follows: TGTGCCAGCAGTGAAGCGCAGTTCACAGATACGCAGTATTTT. Residues: CASSEAQFTDTQYF.

This clonotype showed up just a few times. The V gene is TRBV7-2, the J gene TRBJ2-5; a possible D gene is TRBD2 (6 bases). Trimming left V 5 bases short and J 5 bases short, with 21 bases between. From germline, CDR1 is SGHTA and CDR2 FQGNSA. This CDR3 comprises 16 residues. The CDR3 sequence is CASSPPPFAGRETQYF. Here the CDR3 DNA reads TGTGCCAGCAGCCCGCCCCCCTTCGCGGGGCGTGAGACCCAGTACTTC.

A single count supports this clonotype. The chain links TRBV7-2 to TRBJ1-5; D is possibly TRBD1 (5 bases). The CDR3 extends over 15 amino acids. The V gene's germline CDR1 is SGHTA and CDR2 FQGNSA. Trimming shortened V by 5 bases and J by 3 bases, and 14 bases separated the two germline ends. The CDR3 reads CASSPYGGFNQPQHF. DNA of the CDR3: TGTGCCAGCAGCCCCTATGGGGGATTCAATCAGCCCCAGCATTTT.

This clonotype was detected a few times. The genes are TRBV20-1 and TRBJ1-6; no reliable D call. Germline CDR1 is DFQATT and CDR2 is SNEGSKA (reference sequence). The CDR3 consists of 14 residues. The V and J ends lost 3 bases and 8 bases respectively, with 14 bases between them. CDR3 in DNA: TGCAGTGCTAGGTTGGTCGGCGGGGATTCACCCCTCCACTTT. This encodes CSARLVGGDSPLHF.

This clonotype was recorded many times. V gene TRBV7-2 combines with J gene TRBJ2-7, with unresolved D. This CDR3 is built from 13 residues. The ends were cut back, 2 bases at V and 3 bases at J, with 8 bases in the middle. Germline assignment: CDR1 SGHTA and CDR2 FQGNSA. CDR3 nucleotide sequence: TGTGCCAGCAGCTTAAACCCAGGCTACGAGCAGTACTTC. Translation: CASSLNPGYEQYF. Looking up the rest from reference TRBV7-2 and TRBJ2-7 gives the full variable domain: GAGVSQSPSNKVTEKGKDVELRCDPISGHTALYWYRQSLGQGLEFLIYFQGNSAPDKSGLPSDRFSAERTGGSVSTLTIQRTQQEDSAVYLCASSLNPGYEQYFGPGTRLTVT.

This clonotype was observed a single time. The rearrangement joins TRBV6-5 to TRBJ2-1; 8 positions match TRBD1. The ends lost 3 bases at V and 10 bases at J; junction bases unmatched: 8. CDR1 MNHEY and CDR2 SVGAGI come from the germline V gene. The CDR3 contains 14 residues. CDR3: CASSYASGGYEQFF. CDR3 DNA sequence: TGTGCCAGCAGTTATGCCTCAGGGGGCTACGAGCAGTTCTTC.

This chain uses TRBV4-3 with TRBJ2-4; 7 nucleotides match TRBD1. Germline CDR1 LGHNA, CDR2 YSLEER. J lost 0 bases, V lost 0 bases, and 5 bases had no gene match. The CDR3 is made up of 17 amino acids. The CDR3 bases are TGCGCCAGCAGCCAAGATTGGGGACAGCTAGCCAAAAACATTCAGTACTTC. It yields the protein CASSQDWGQLAKNIQYF.

The V gene is TRBV4-2, the J gene TRBJ1-2; D is ambiguous. CDR3 size: 15 residues. The germline CDR1 and CDR2 sequences are LGHNA and YNFKEQ. V lost 3 bases to trimming and J lost 0 bases, with 11 bases between them. The CDR3 DNA is TGTGCCAGCAGCCAGGAGGACGGGGCTAACTATGGCTACACCTTC. It codes for CASSQEDGANYGYTF.

The genes are TRBV6-2 or TRBV6-3 and TRBJ2-7; D tentatively reads TRBD1 or TRBD2 (5 bases each). The V gene's germline CDR1 is MNHEY and CDR2 SVGEGT. The ends were cut back, 2 bases at V and 6 bases at J, with 14 bases in the middle. The CDR3 spans 14 residues. The CDR3 nucleotides are TGTGCCAGCAGTTACGGGGACCGTCCCTCCGAGCAGTACTTC. Translating it yields CASSYGDRPSEQYF.

A few counts support this clonotype. This rearrangement joins TRBV7-2 to TRBJ1-1; D may be TRBD1 (6 bases). Germline V gene sequence: CDR1 SGHTA, CDR2 FQGNSA. The V end lost 4 bases, the J end lost 4 bases, and 13 bases lay between the germline ends. The CDR3 length is 14 residues. The CDR3 region has the DNA TGTGCCAGCAGCTCCCAGACAGGAGGCACTGAAGCTTTCTTT. It translates to CASSSQTGGTEAFF. Full variable domain (rest looked up from reference TRBV7-2 and TRBJ1-1): GAGVSQSPSNKVTEKGKDVELRCDPISGHTALYWYRQSLGQGLEFLIYFQGNSAPDKSGLPSDRFSAERTGGSVSTLTIQRTQQEDSAVYLCASSSQTGGTEAFFGQGTRLTVV.

There are a few counts of this clonotype. The chain has TRBV7-2 and TRBJ1-5; D is unclear. CDR1 and CDR2 (germline): SGHTA, FQGNSA. V shed 5 bases and J shed 4 bases, with 18 bases lying between them. This CDR3 has 16 residues. The CDR3 region has the DNA TGTGCCAGCAGCCTCCCGGGCGAAGGAGGGAATCAGCCCCAGCATTTT. It codes for CASSLPGEGGNQPQHF.

The chain recombines TRBV7-2 with TRBJ1-5; a weak D match, TRBD1 (5 bases). The germline gives CDR1 SGHTA, CDR2 FQGNSA. V dropped 1 base and J dropped 5 bases, with 15 bases sitting between them. This CDR3 has 16 residues. The CDR3 is CASSLGFAGSYQPQHF. CDR3 bases: TGTGCCAGCAGCTTAGGTTTTGCAGGGAGCTATCAGCCCCAGCATTTT.

This chain joins TRBV7-2 and TRBJ2-7, with 12 bases identical to TRBD2. V shed 5 bases, J shed 10 bases, and the junction held 15 bases outside the gene matches. The CDR3 has 16 residues. Germline CDR1 and CDR2: SGHTA and FQGNSA. CDR3 protein: CASSLSTSGGPRAQYF. The CDR3 DNA follows: TGTGCCAGCAGCCTCTCGACTAGCGGGGGCCCCCGGGCCCAGTACTTC.

The CDR3 is CASSRPRQALNTEAFF. CDR3 DNA: TGCGCCAGCAGCCGACCCAGACAGGCGCTGAACACTGAAGCTTTCTTT. The chain recombines TRBV4-3 with TRBJ1-1; the D gene is possibly TRBD1 (6 bases). The CDR3 covers 16 residues. The germline CDR1 and CDR2 sequences are LGHNA and YSLEER. V was trimmed by 4 bases and J by 0 bases, leaving 15 bases between them.

The chain is built from TRBV6-6 and TRBJ1-5; TRBD1 is a possible D gene (5 bases). The CDR3 runs 13 residues. Germline loops: CDR1 MNHNY, CDR2 SVGAGI (reference sequence). Trimming took 8 bases from V and 4 from J, leaving 12 bases between them. CDR3 DNA sequence: TGTGCCAGCGATCGGGGCGGGAATCAGCCCCAGCATTTT. This sequence encodes CASDRGGNQPQHF.

J is TRBJ1-1 and V is TRBV5-1, with D hard to call. The CDR3 length is 14 residues. Trimming left V 4 bases short and J 5 bases short, with 15 bases between. Looked up from germline, CDR1 is SGHRS and CDR2 is YFSETQ. The DNA for the CDR3 is TGCGCCAGCAGCCCGGGCCCCGGGTGGACTGAAGCTTTCTTT. Translated, it gives CASSPGPGWTEAFF.

The rearrangement uses TRBV12-3 or TRBV12-4 and TRBJ2-1; 8 positions match TRBD2. The CDR3 covers 15 residues. V lost 7 bases and J lost 0; bases outside the gene matches: 5. CDR3 DNA sequence: TGTGCCAGCAATCTAGCGGGCGTCTCCTACAATGAGCAGTTCTTC. It yields the protein CASNLAGVSYNEQFF.

The sample holds a few counts of this clonotype. This rearrangement joins TRBV6-1 to TRBJ2-7, with D possibly being TRBD1 or TRBD2 (5 bases each). V lost 1 base and J 2 bases, leaving 12 bases between the germline ends. Germline CDR1 and CDR2: MNHNS and SASEGT. CDR3 length: 15 residues. The CDR3 loop reads CASSEDGTRTYEQYF. The CDR3 DNA is TGTGCCAGCAGTGAAGACGGGACGAGGACCTACGAGCAGTACTTC.

V is TRBV25-1 and J is TRBJ2-2; possible D gene TRBD1, 6 bases. V lost 6 bases and J 6 bases, leaving 11 bases between the germline ends. Germline-derived CDR1 and CDR2 are MGHDK and SYGVNS. This CDR3 is built from 13 residues. For the CDR3, the DNA is TGTGCCAGCAGAAGACAGGTTTCCGGGGAGCTGTTTTTT. It codes for CASRRQVSGELFF.